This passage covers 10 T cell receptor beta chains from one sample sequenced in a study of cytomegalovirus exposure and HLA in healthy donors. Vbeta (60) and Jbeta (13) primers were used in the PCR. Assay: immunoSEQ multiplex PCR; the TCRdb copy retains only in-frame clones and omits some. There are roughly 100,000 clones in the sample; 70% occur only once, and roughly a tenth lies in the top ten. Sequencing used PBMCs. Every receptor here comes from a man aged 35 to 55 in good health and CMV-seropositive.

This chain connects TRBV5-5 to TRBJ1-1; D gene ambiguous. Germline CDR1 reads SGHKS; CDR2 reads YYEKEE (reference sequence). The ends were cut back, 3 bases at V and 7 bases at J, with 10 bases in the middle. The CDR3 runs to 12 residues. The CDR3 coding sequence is TGTGCCAGCAGCTCCACGACGGGTGAAGCTTTCTTT. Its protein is CASSSTTGEAFF.

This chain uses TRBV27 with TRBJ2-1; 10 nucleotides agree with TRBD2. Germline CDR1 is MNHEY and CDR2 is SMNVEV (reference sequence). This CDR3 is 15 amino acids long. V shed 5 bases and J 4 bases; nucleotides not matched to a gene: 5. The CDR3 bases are TGTGCCAGCAGTCCCGGACTAGCGGTGTACAATGAGCAGTTCTTC. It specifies CASSPGLAVYNEQFF.

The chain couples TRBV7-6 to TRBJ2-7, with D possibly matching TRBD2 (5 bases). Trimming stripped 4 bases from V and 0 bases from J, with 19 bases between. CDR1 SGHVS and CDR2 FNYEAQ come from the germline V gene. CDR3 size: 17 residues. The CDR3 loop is CASSSSKTSGGSYEQYF. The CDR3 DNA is TGTGCCAGCAGCTCCTCTAAAACGAGCGGAGGCTCCTACGAGCAGTACTTC.

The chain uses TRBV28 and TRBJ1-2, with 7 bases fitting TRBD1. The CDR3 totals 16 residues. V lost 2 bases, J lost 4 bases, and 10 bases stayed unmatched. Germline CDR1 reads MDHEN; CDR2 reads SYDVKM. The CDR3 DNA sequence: TGTGCCAGCAGTTTAGGTGGGGGACAGACTACCTATGGCTACACCTTC. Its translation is CASSLGGGQTTYGYTF.

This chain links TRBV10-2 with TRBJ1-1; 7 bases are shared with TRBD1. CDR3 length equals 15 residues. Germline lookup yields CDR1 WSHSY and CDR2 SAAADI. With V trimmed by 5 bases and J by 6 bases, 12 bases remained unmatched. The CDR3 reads CASSPQVQGLAEAFF. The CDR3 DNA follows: TGCGCCAGCAGTCCGCAGGTACAGGGGTTGGCTGAAGCTTTCTTT.

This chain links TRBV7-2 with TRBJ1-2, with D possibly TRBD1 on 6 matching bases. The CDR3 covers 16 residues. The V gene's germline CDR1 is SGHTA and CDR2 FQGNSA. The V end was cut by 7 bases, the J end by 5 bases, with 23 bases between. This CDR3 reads CASIPEFGTRGYGYTF. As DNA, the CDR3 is TGTGCCAGCATCCCTGAGTTCGGGACAAGAGGATATGGCTACACCTTC.

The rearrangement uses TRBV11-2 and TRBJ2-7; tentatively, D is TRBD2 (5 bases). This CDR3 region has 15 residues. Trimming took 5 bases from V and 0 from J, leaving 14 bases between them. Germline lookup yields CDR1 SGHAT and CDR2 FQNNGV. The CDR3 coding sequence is TGTGCCAGCAGCAGGGTGGCGGGTGGCTCCTACGAGCAGTACGTC. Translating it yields CASSRVAGGSYEQYV.

The CDR3 loop is CASSDVSGSADTQYF. In DNA form, the CDR3 reads TGCGCCAGCAGTGATGTAAGCGGGAGTGCAGATACGCAGTATTTT. This rearrangement joins TRBV10-1 to TRBJ2-3; TRBD2 matches at 8 bases. CDR1 and CDR2 (germline): WNHNN, SYGVQD (reference sequence). This CDR3 has 15 residues. V shed 3 bases, J shed 4 bases, and the junction held 6 bases outside the gene matches.

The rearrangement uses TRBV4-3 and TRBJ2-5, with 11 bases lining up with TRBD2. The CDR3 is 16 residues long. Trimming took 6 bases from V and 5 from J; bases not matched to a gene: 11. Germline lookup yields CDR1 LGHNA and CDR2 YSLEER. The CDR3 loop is CASSPEIAGGEETQYF. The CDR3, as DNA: TGCGCCAGCAGTCCTGAGATAGCGGGAGGGGAGGAGACCCAGTACTTC.

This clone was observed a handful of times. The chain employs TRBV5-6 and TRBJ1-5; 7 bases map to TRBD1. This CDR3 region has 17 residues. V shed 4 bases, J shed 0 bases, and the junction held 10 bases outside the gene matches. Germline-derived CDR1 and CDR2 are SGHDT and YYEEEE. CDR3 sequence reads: CASSVFEGANSNQPQHF. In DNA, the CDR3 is TGTGCCAGCAGCGTCTTTGAGGGGGCGAATAGCAATCAGCCCCAGCATTTT.